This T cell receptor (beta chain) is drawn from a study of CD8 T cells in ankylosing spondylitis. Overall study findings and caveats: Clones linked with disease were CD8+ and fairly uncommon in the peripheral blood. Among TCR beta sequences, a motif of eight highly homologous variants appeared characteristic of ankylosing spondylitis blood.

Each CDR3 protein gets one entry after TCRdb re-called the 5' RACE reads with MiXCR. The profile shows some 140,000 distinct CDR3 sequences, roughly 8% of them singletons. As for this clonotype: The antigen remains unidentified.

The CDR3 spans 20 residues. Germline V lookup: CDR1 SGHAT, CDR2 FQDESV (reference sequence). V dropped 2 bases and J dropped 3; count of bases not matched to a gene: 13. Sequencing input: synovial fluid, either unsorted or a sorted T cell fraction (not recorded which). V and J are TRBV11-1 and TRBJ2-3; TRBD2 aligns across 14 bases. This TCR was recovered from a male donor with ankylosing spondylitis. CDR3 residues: CASSLPQGLAGVGRTDTQYF. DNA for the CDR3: TGTGCCAGCAGCTTACCCCAGGGACTAGCGGGAGTAGGTCGGACAGATACGCAGTATTTT.